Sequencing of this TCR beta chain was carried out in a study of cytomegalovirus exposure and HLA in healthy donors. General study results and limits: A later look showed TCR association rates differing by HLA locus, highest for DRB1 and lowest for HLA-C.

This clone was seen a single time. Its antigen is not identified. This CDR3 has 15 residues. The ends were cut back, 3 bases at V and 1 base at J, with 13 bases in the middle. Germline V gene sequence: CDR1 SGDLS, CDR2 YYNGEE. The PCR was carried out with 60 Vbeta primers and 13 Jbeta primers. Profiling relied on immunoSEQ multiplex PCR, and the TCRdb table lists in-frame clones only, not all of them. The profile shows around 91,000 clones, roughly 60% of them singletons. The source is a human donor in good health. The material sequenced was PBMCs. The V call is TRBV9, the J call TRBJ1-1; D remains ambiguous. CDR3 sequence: CASSEGGGRNTEAFF. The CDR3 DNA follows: TGTGCCAGCAGCGAGGGCGGAGGCCGGAACACTGAAGCTTTCTTT.